A selection of T cell receptor beta chains follows, all from one sample in a study of control samples from healthy donors and cancer patients. Clones were sequenced by immunoSEQ multiplex PCR, and TCRdb holds only the in-frame ones, with some missing. Of 70,000 to 100,000 clones in the sample, approximately 91% were seen once. Specimen: blood. The receptor source for this set is a woman aged 55-69 years in good health. Both conserved end residues are part of each CDR3. D genes are given only for firm matches. The listing skips clone size in some rows; elsewhere it reads once, few, many or a size class.

TRBV7-2	TRBJ1-2	-	-	CASSLDPPQAYSGGYTF	TGTGCCAGCAGCTTGGATCCGCCCCAGGCCTACTCGGGGGGCTACACCTTC
TRBV28	TRBJ2-3	TRBD2	-	CASSPSYSGRGTDTQYF	TGTGCCAGCAGTCCGAGCTATAGCGGGAGAGGCACAGATACGCAGTATTTT
TRBV6-1	TRBJ2-3	-	-	CASSDRVADTQYF	TGTGCCAGCAGTGACAGGGTTGCAGATACGCAGTATTTT
TRBV2	TRBJ2-5	TRBD2	-	CASSASGLAGLQTQYF	TGTGCCAGCAGCGCTTCGGGACTAGCGGGGTTACAGACCCAGTACTTC
TRBV6-5	TRBJ2-7	TRBD2	-	CASRAAGSNEQYF	TGTGCCAGCAGGGCAGCGGGGAGCAACGAGCAGTACTTC
TRBV3-1/TRBV3-2	TRBJ1-2	-	-	CASSSGDLWSSYTF	TGTGCCAGCAGCTCAGGTGATCTCTGGTCGAGCTACACCTTC
TRBV15	TRBJ2-1	-	-	CATSRRGRRYNEQFF	TGTGCCACCAGCAGACGCGGAAGACGGTACAATGAGCAGTTCTTC
TRBV11-2	TRBJ2-1	TRBD1	-	CASSLYARDRGRRNEQFF	TGTGCCAGCAGCTTATATGCAAGGGACAGGGGAAGGCGCAATGAGCAGTTCTTC
TRBV6-5	TRBJ2-7	-	-	CASSYPGSEQYF	TGTGCCAGCAGTTACCCAGGGTCCGAGCAGTACTTC
TRBV25-1	TRBJ1-5	TRBD1	-	CASSEDRVSNQPQHF	TGTGCCAGCAGTGAAGACAGGGTCAGCAATCAGCCCCAGCATTTT
TRBV11-2	TRBJ2-3	-	-	CASSLSGGSGTQYF	TGTGCCAGCAGCTTATCTGGGGGGAGCGGGACGCAGTATTTT
TRBV25-1	TRBJ1-2	-	-	CASSESRYGYTF	TGTGCCAGCAGTGAATCGAGGTATGGCTACACCTTC
TRBV28	TRBJ1-1	TRBD1	-	CASSHDRVPSTEAFF	TGTGCCAGCAGCCATGACAGGGTCCCGAGCACTGAAGCTTTCTTT
TRBV19	TRBJ2-7	-	-	CASSTGDPSSEQYF	TGTGCCAGTAGTACGGGAGACCCTAGCAGCGAGCAGTACTTC
TRBV9	TRBJ2-3	-	-	CASSTPDGDTQYF	TGTGCCAGCAGCACCCCGGACGGAGATACGCAGTATTTT
TRBV7-9	TRBJ1-4	TRBD1	-	CASSLTTGAANEKLFF	TGTGCCAGCAGCTTAACCACAGGGGCGGCTAATGAAAAACTGTTTTTT
TRBV28	TRBJ2-4	-	-	CASSLRILAKNIQYF	TGTGCCAGCAGTTTGCGGATCTTAGCCAAAAACATTCAGTACTTC
TRBV7-8	TRBJ2-7	TRBD2	-	CASSQTREGQKEQYF	TGTGCCAGCAGCCAGACCCGGGAGGGCCAGAAGGAGCAGTACTTC
TRBV24-1	TRBJ2-1	-	-	CATSAPGGGGQFF	TGTGCCACCAGTGCTCCAGGAGGCGGTGGGCAGTTCTTC
TRBV7-8	TRBJ1-5	-	-	CASSFEGQPQHF	TGTGCCAGCAGCTTTGAGGGCCAGCCCCAGCATTTT
TRBV5-4	TRBJ2-2	TRBD2	-	CASRRGLTGELFF	TGTGCCAGCAGGCGGGGACTAACCGGGGAGCTGTTTTTT
TRBV9	TRBJ1-5	-	-	CASSVGWGDYSNQPQHF	TGTGCCAGCAGCGTAGGGTGGGGGGATTATAGCAATCAGCCCCAGCATTTT
TRBV19	TRBJ2-7	-	-	CASSPPLREWSYEQYF	TGTGCCAGTAGTCCCCCCCTGAGGGAATGGTCCTACGAGCAGTACTTC
TRBV6-5	TRBJ2-5	TRBD2	-	CASSYSLAGFQETQYF	TGTGCCAGCAGTTACTCGCTAGCGGGGTTCCAAGAGACCCAGTACTTC
TRBV20-1	TRBJ2-1	-	-	CSASWAAYEQFF	TGCAGTGCTAGTTGGGCCGCATATGAGCAGTTCTTC
TRBV6-5	TRBJ1-5	TRBD1	once	CASSSGQGYHQPQHF	TGTGCCAGCAGTTCGGGACAGGGGTATCATCAGCCCCAGCATTTT
TRBV27	TRBJ2-7	TRBD2	once	CASRRTSGKGSYEQYF	TGTGCCAGCCGACGGACTAGCGGGAAGGGTTCCTACGAGCAGTACTTC
TRBV11-2	TRBJ1-2	-	-	CASSFVTGQGYTF	TGTGCCAGCAGCTTTGTGACAGGTCAAGGCTACACCTTC
TRBV7-8	TRBJ1-1	-	-	CASSAWGEGTEAFF	TGTGCCAGCTCGGCCTGGGGGGAGGGCACTGAAGCTTTCTTT
TRBV4-3	TRBJ2-1	-	-	CASSSQGDAYNEQFF	TGCGCCAGCAGCTCGCAGGGTGACGCCTACAATGAGCAGTTCTTC
TRBV5-1	TRBJ1-2	-	-	CASSPDSTYGYTF	TGCGCCAGCAGCCCGGACAGTACCTATGGCTACACCTTC
TRBV6-5	TRBJ2-7	-	-	CASRNRGGYEQYF	TGTGCCAGCAGAAACAGGGGAGGATACGAGCAGTACTTC
TRBV5-5	TRBJ1-2	-	-	CASSVGVYGYTF	TGTGCCAGCAGCGTCGGGGTCTATGGCTACACCTTC
TRBV5-1	TRBJ1-4	TRBD1	-	CASSLETGRGEKLFF	TGCGCCAGCAGCTTGGAGACAGGGCGAGGGGAAAAACTGTTTTTT
TRBV27	TRBJ2-3	-	-	CASSSTHRVLTDTQYF	TGTGCCAGCAGTTCCACCCACAGGGTTCTCACAGATACGCAGTATTTT
TRBV28	TRBJ1-1	-	-	CASSLTAETEAFF	TGTGCCAGCAGTTTAACGGCGGAGACTGAAGCTTTCTTT
TRBV6-6	TRBJ2-3	TRBD2	-	CASWPSGPSDTQYF	TGTGCCAGCTGGCCTAGCGGGCCCTCGGATACGCAGTATTTT
TRBV29-1	TRBJ2-3	TRBD2	-	CSAAGGPRTDTQYF	TGCAGCGCAGCGGGGGGACCACGCACAGATACGCAGTATTTT
TRBV28	TRBJ1-1	-	-	CASRPGSMNTEAFF	TGTGCCAGCAGGCCGGGTTCTATGAACACTGAAGCTTTCTTT